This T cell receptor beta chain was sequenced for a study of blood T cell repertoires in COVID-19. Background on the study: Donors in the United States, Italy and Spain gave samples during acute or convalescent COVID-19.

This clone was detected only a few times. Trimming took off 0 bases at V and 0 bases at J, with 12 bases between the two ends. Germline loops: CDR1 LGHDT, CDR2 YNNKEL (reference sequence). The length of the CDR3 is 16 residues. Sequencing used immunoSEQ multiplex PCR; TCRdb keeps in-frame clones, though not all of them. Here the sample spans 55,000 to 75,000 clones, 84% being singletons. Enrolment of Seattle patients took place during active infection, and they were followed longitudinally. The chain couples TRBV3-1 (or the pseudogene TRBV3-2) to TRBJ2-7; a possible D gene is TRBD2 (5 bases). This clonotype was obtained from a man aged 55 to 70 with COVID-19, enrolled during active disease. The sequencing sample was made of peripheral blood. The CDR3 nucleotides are TGTGCCAGCAGCCAAGAGGGAGTCCTTGACTCCTACGAGCAGTACTTC. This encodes CASSQEGVLDSYEQYF.